This entry features one T cell receptor (beta chain) sequence. Its antigen is still unknown. The sample belongs to a study of cytomegalovirus exposure and HLA in healthy donors. This CDR3 is built from 15 residues. CDR1 is SGHDN and CDR2 is FVKESK in the germline V gene. The V end lost 1 base, the J end lost 4 bases, and 14 bases lay between the germline ends. Regarding the study as a whole: The authors confirmed in vitro that a few CMV-associated chains were specific for CMV antigens. There were some public TCRs occurring in many donors, but most TCR sequences were rare.

Clones were sequenced by immunoSEQ multiplex PCR, and TCRdb holds only the in-frame ones, with some missing. This table holds about 73,000 clones, roughly 90% found once. Sequenced: PBMCs. The chain is built from TRBV14 and TRBJ2-7, with D uncertain. The clonotype was recovered from a woman aged 18-30 years in good health and CMV-seropositive. This chain's CDR3 is CASSQAVAAWYEQYF. CDR3 nucleotides: TGTGCCAGCAGCCAAGCTGTTGCGGCGTGGTACGAGCAGTACTTC.